This TCR beta chain derives from a study of blood T cell repertoires in COVID-19. Study-wide background: Acute-phase and convalescent COVID-19 samples originated in the United States, Italy and Spain. Nucleic acid was either cDNA or gDNA, and it came from T cells, B-cell-depleted T cells, or PBMCs.

The germline CDR1 and CDR2 sequences are SGHNT and YENEEA. V lost 6 bases, J lost 5 bases, and 7 bases lay in between. The CDR3 is 11 residues long. In the original analysis: The assay estimated nucleated cells by amplifying reference gene primers. The method was immunoSEQ multiplex PCR; TCRdb's version includes in-frame clones alone and lacks a portion of them. That table gives V, J and clone size, and the DNA gave D and trimming. The table records roughly 140,000 clones, 75% to 90% of them present only once. The sequenced material came from peripheral blood. V and J are TRBV11-3 and TRBJ2-5, with D unclear. The sequence derives from an older woman with active COVID-19. CDR3 amino acids: CASRRWETQYF. In nucleotides, the CDR3 is TGTGCCAGCAGGAGGTGGGAGACCCAGTACTTC. The full variable domain, rest sourced from reference TRBV11-3 and TRBJ2-5, is EAGVVQSPRYKIIEKKQPVAFWCNPISGHNTLYWYLQNLGQGPELLIRYENEEAVDDSQLPKDRFSAERLKGVDSTLKIQPAELGDSAVYLCASRRWETQYFGPGTRLLVL.